The 25 T cell receptor beta chains below all came from one sample that was sequenced in a study of T cells after yellow fever vaccination. TCRdb fed the 5' RACE reads into MiXCR, producing one record per CDR3 protein. The sample lists roughly 160,000 distinct CDR3 sequences, around 9% occurring once. Source: CD8+ T cells sorted from PBMCs, taken 45 days after the yellow fever booster vaccination. Receptors originate from a man aged 18 to 30 who received the YFV17D yellow fever vaccine.

This chain uses TRBV20-1 with TRBJ2-7; 8 bases are shared with TRBD1. Germline-derived CDR1 and CDR2 are DFQATT and SNEGSKA (reference sequence). This CDR3 comprises 14 residues. Unmatched junction bases numbered 13, after V lost 5 bases and J lost 7 bases. The CDR3 DNA reads as TGCAGTGCTCCCCCTGGACAGGGTAAAAGGGAGCAGTACGTC. Translated, it gives CSAPPGQGKREQYV.

This clonotype was observed a handful of times. This rearrangement joins TRBV6-5 to TRBJ2-5; D gene ambiguous. The CDR3 extends over 16 amino acids. Trimming removed 0 bases at V and 2 bases at J, with 13 bases between. Germline assignment: CDR1 MNHEY and CDR2 SVGAGI. CDR3 region: CASSYSKTELQETQYF. The DNA of the CDR3 is TGTGCCAGCAGTTACTCGAAAACAGAACTACAAGAGACCCAGTACTTC.

V gene TRBV5-5 combines with J gene TRBJ1-2; D possibly corresponds to TRBD1 (6 bases). The CDR3 runs 15 residues. Deletions cut 1 base from V and 2 bases from J, with 12 bases between. Germline V gene sequence: CDR1 SGHKS, CDR2 YYEKEE (reference sequence). For the CDR3, the DNA is TGTGCCAGCAGCTTGTGGGCAGGGGAAAACTATGGCTACACCTTC. Protein sequence: CASSLWAGENYGYTF.

This clonotype was observed a handful of times. The chain has TRBV4-3 and TRBJ1-2; TRBD1 matches 8 bases. The CDR3 runs 16 residues. Losses at the gene ends were 5 bases for V and 4 bases for J; bases not matched to a gene: 12. Germline assignment: CDR1 LGHNA and CDR2 YSLEER. In DNA form, the CDR3 reads TGCGCCAGCAGCAAGAACCGGGACAGGAGGTTCTATGGCTACACCTTC. Protein sequence: CASSKNRDRRFYGYTF.

This clonotype was counted ten times or more. The V call is TRBV7-8, the J call TRBJ2-3, with D possibly TRBD2 on 7 matching bases. The CDR3 length is 18 residues. V was cut by 2 bases and J by 0 bases, with 18 bases left in between. Germline V gene data show CDR1 as SGHVS and CDR2 as FQNEAQ. CDR3 DNA: TGTGCCAGCAGCTTATGGGGGGGCCAAAAGGCTAGCACAGATACGCAGTATTTT. Translating gives CASSLWGGQKASTDTQYF.

Only a few counts were recorded for this clonotype. The chain combines TRBV7-6 with TRBJ2-6, with D uncertain. V lost 4 bases, J lost 1 base, and 17 bases lay in between. The germline V gene encodes CDR1 SGHVS and CDR2 FNYEAQ. This CDR3 has 18 residues. This chain's CDR3 is CASSSRVVLSSGANVLTF. The CDR3 coding sequence is TGTGCCAGCAGCTCCCGCGTGGTTCTTAGTTCTGGGGCCAACGTCCTGACTTTC.

This clonotype was detected a few times. The rearrangement joins TRBV29-1 to TRBJ1-2; D might be TRBD1 (6 bases). Germline CDR1 reads SQVTM; CDR2 reads ANQGSEA. Trimming shortened V by 4 bases and J by 4 bases, and 13 bases separated the two germline ends. The CDR3 totals 13 residues. The CDR3 loop is CSVVATGTYGYTF. In DNA form, the CDR3 reads TGCAGCGTTGTAGCAACAGGGACCTATGGCTACACCTTC.

This clonotype was counted between two and nine times. In DNA form, the CDR3 reads TGTGCCAGCAGCTTCACACAGGGCGGGACCCAGTACTTC. Its translation: CASSFTQGGTQYF. V usage is TRBV27 and J usage is TRBJ2-5; perhaps TRBD1 as D (6 bases). The CDR3 length is 13 residues. The germline gives CDR1 MNHEY, CDR2 SMNVEV (reference sequence). Deletions cut 6 bases from V and 7 bases from J, with 15 bases between.

This clonotype was recorded a few times. The chain has TRBV5-1 and TRBJ1-5; D gene ambiguous. Trimming pared 6 bases from V and 7 bases from J, leaving 11 bases between. The CDR3 has 12 amino acids. Per the germline V gene, CDR1 is SGHRS and CDR2 is YFSETQ. The CDR3 region is CASKREKQPQHF. The CDR3 nucleotides read TGCGCCAGCAAGAGGGAAAAACAGCCCCAGCATTTT.

A few counts support this clonotype. The rearrangement links TRBV24-1 to TRBJ2-2; possibly TRBD1 for D (6 bases). Germline loops: CDR1 KGHDR, CDR2 SFDVKD. Trimming left V 7 bases short and J 1 base short, with 9 bases between. The CDR3 loop spans 14 amino acids. The CDR3: CATRSRGNTGELFF. Written as DNA, the CDR3 is TGTGCCACCAGAAGCAGGGGGAACACCGGGGAGCTGTTTTTT.

This rearrangement joins TRBV20-1 to TRBJ2-3; possible D gene TRBD2, 6 bases. Trimming stripped 3 bases from V and 1 base from J, with 11 bases between. From germline, CDR1 is DFQATT and CDR2 SNEGSKA (reference sequence). The CDR3 loop spans 14 amino acids. CDR3: CSASYSGRTDTQYF. CDR3 DNA sequence: TGCAGTGCTAGTTATAGCGGTCGCACAGATACGCAGTATTTT.

In regard to this clonotype: This may stem from a read error, because a much larger clone lies one nucleotide away. The rearrangement uses TRBV7-8 and TRBJ2-2; no firm D call. Germline values: CDR1 SGHVS, CDR2 FQNEAQ. The CDR3 contains 10 residues. Trimming stripped 8 bases from V and 6 bases from J, with 4 bases between. The CDR3 is CASGAGELFF. The CDR3 coding sequence is TGTGCCAGCGGGGCCGGGGAGCTGTTTTTT.

V and J are TRBV10-1 and TRBJ2-5, with 11 bases fitting TRBD1. Trimming at V came to 4 bases and at J to 7 bases, leaving 5 bases not matched to a gene. Germline V gene data show CDR1 as WNHNN and CDR2 as SYGVQD (reference sequence). This CDR3 region has 14 residues. The CDR3 coding sequence is TGCGCCAGCAGTGGGACAGGGGGCGAAGGGACCCAGTACTTC. Protein product: CASSGTGGEGTQYF.

This clonotype turned up a few times. In nucleotides, the CDR3 is TGTGCCAGCAGAAATACAGGACTCGCCGAATACACCTTC. Encoded protein: CASRNTGLAEYTF. This chain links TRBV7-9 with TRBJ1-2; a possible D gene is TRBD1 (5 bases). This CDR3 comprises 13 residues. CDR1 and CDR2 (germline): SEHNR, FQNEAQ (reference sequence). With 6 bases removed from V and 11 bases from J, the gap between germline ends came to 19 bases. Variable domain in full (rest from reference TRBV7-9 and TRBJ1-2): DTGVSQNPRHKITKRGQNVTFRCDPISEHNRLYWYRQTLGQGPEFLTYFQNEAQLEKSRLLSDRFSAERPKGSFSTLEIQRTEQGDSAMYLCASRNTGLAEYTFGSGTRLTVV.

This clonotype was observed many times. V gene TRBV6-2 or TRBV6-3 combines with J gene TRBJ2-7; 12 bases map to TRBD2. This CDR3 is 15 amino acids long. Germline loops: CDR1 MNHEY, CDR2 SVGEGT. Unmatched junction bases numbered 5, after V lost 4 bases and J lost 4 bases. The CDR3 DNA is TGTGCCAGCAGTTCCGGACTAGCGGGGCCTTACGAGCAGTACTTC. Translating gives CASSSGLAGPYEQYF.

The V call is TRBV9, the J call TRBJ1-1; 8 nucleotides match TRBD1. Germline lookup yields CDR1 SGDLS and CDR2 YYNGEE. Trimming cost V 5 bases and J 5 bases; bases outside gene matches: 8. This CDR3 comprises 14 residues. The CDR3 loop reads CASRGTGGETEAFF. In nucleotides, the CDR3 is TGTGCCAGCAGAGGAACAGGGGGAGAGACTGAAGCTTTCTTT.

This clonotype turned up a few times. The rearrangement uses TRBV4-3 and TRBJ1-1, with no clear D. Between the trimmed V and J ends, which lost 0 bases and 3 bases, there was a span of 17 bases. The CDR3 is 17 residues long. Germline V gene data show CDR1 as LGHNA and CDR2 as YSLEER. The CDR3 bases are TGCGCCAGCAGCCAAGATGTAGGGCAGGCCTACGACACTGAAGCTTTCTTT. Amino acid sequence: CASSQDVGQAYDTEAFF.

This clonotype was seen a handful of times. This sequence joins TRBV28 and TRBJ1-5; a possible D gene is TRBD1 (5 bases). Germline CDR1 and CDR2: MDHEN and SYDVKM. The CDR3 has 16 residues. The V and J ends lost 6 bases and 0 bases respectively, with 15 bases between them. CDR3 amino acids: CASSWGGPTSNQPQHF. The DNA of the CDR3 is TGTGCCAGCAGCTGGGGCGGGCCGACTAGCAATCAGCCCCAGCATTTT.

This clonotype came up a few times. J is TRBJ1-1 and V is TRBV4-1; D gene uncertain. The CDR3 runs to 17 residues. Germline V lookup: CDR1 MGHRA, CDR2 YSYEKL. V lost 1 base and J lost 0, with 15 bases in between. The CDR3: CASSQGYTGSMNTEAFF. DNA for the CDR3: TGCGCCAGCAGCCAAGGGTACACGGGATCTATGAACACTGAAGCTTTCTTT.

Only a few counts were recorded for this clonotype. The CDR3 sequence is CASSQDWRTNEKLFF. The DNA for the CDR3 is TGCGCCAGCAGCCAAGATTGGAGAACTAATGAAAAACTGTTTTTT. This chain joins TRBV4-1 and TRBJ1-4; D is undetermined. V was trimmed by 0 bases and J by 1 base, leaving 6 bases between them. Germline CDR1 MGHRA, CDR2 YSYEKL. The CDR3 has 15 residues.

V is TRBV6-1 and J is TRBJ1-5; the match to TRBD1 covers 9 bases. Germline loops: CDR1 MNHNS, CDR2 SASEGT. Germline trimming cut 6 bases from V and 2 bases from J; bases unmatched to any gene: 8. The CDR3 has 16 amino acids. Written as DNA, the CDR3 is TGTGCCAGCAGCCAGGGACAGGGTAAGGGCAATCAGCCCCAGCATTTT. Translated: CASSQGQGKGNQPQHF.

The V gene is TRBV29-1, the J gene TRBJ2-2; no definite D call. Germline CDR1 and CDR2: SQVTM and ANQGSEA. The V gene lost 4 bases and the J gene lost 2 bases, with 11 bases spanning the gap. The CDR3 has 14 amino acids. In DNA, the CDR3 is TGCAGCGTTGTAAGTCGAATTAACACCGGGGAGCTGTTTTTT. Translation: CSVVSRINTGELFF.

The chain carries TRBV10-3 and TRBJ1-1; D might be TRBD1 (6 bases). Germline CDR1 reads ENHRY; CDR2 reads SYGVKD. CDR3 length: 15 residues. V was shortened by 3 bases and J by 3 bases, with 14 bases between the two germline ends. The CDR3, as DNA: TGTGCCATCAGTGATATCGGGGCAGGGGACACTGAAGCTTTCTTT. Translated, it gives CAISDIGAGDTEAFF.

This chain uses TRBV29-1 with TRBJ2-5, with D perhaps TRBD1 or TRBD2 (5 bases each). The length of the CDR3 is 14 residues. V shed 3 bases and J shed 5 bases, with 16 bases lying between them. Germline CDR1 SQVTM, CDR2 ANQGSEA. The CDR3 region is CSVDGTTEGETQYF. In DNA form, the CDR3 reads TGCAGCGTTGACGGGACCACCGAGGGGGAGACCCAGTACTTC.

This clonotype came up many times. This rearrangement joins TRBV29-1 to TRBJ1-2; 9 nucleotides align to TRBD1. The ends lost 1 base at V and 8 bases at J; junction bases unmatched: 8. The CDR3 loop spans 14 amino acids. Germline V lookup: CDR1 SQVTM, CDR2 ANQGSEA. The CDR3 bases are TGCAGCGTTGAAGCTTGGACAGGGGTGGCAGGCTACACCTTC. Translated, it gives CSVEAWTGVAGYTF.